One and the same sample provided the 26 T cell receptor beta chains below, sequenced in a study of T cell repertoires in cytomegalovirus infection. These receptors have no known antigen. TCRdb recomputed calls from the reads with MiXCR, one row per CDR3 protein. This sample has roughly 570,000 distinct CDR3 sequences, with about 40% found just once. The material was cultured PBMCs, obtained from culture after CMV antigen stimulation. These receptors all stem from a human donor in good health (CMV status not recorded). Some clones in this sample may be carry-over from other donors' samples.

The chain joins TRBV20-1 to TRBJ1-4; tentative D call: TRBD1 (5 bases). CDR1 and CDR2 from the germline V gene are DFQATT and SNEGSKA (reference sequence). This CDR3 has 18 amino acids. V gave up 3 bases and J gave up 0 bases, with 20 bases separating them. CDR3 nucleotide sequence: TGCAGTGCTAGTGGGGCTTATAGGGAGTTTGCAACTAATGAAAAACTGTTTTTT. Protein: CSASGAYREFATNEKLFF.

The chain employs TRBV6-1 and TRBJ2-7; D is ambiguous. The V and J ends lost 7 bases and 3 bases respectively, with 10 bases between them. From germline, CDR1 is MNHNS and CDR2 SASEGT. The CDR3 runs 12 residues. In nucleotides, the CDR3 is TGTGCCAGCATATCTCAGCTCTACGAGCAGTACTTC. Encoded protein: CASISQLYEQYF.

This clonotype was observed a handful of times. The gene calls are TRBV7-2 and TRBJ2-3; 8 positions match TRBD2. V lost 2 bases, J lost 6 bases, and 7 bases stayed unmatched. The CDR3 extends over 15 amino acids. Germline V gene sequence: CDR1 SGHTA, CDR2 FQGNSA. The CDR3 region has the DNA TGTGCCAGCAGCTTACGCGGGGGGAGGTGGGATACGCAGTATTTT. It specifies CASSLRGGRWDTQYF.

J is TRBJ1-4 and V is TRBV6-1; D not certain. V lost 7 bases and J 3 bases, leaving 18 bases between the germline ends. CDR1 and CDR2 (germline): MNHNS, SASEGT. This CDR3 comprises 16 residues. CDR3 protein: CASNGGINKSNEKLFF. The CDR3 region has the DNA TGTGCCAGCAATGGAGGCATTAACAAATCTAATGAAAAACTGTTTTTT.

The chain joins TRBV12-5 to TRBJ2-1, with 11 bases that match TRBD2. Germline CDR1 LGHNT, CDR2 FRNRAP. The CDR3 length is 18 residues. The V segment lost 2 bases and the J segment 8 bases; nucleotides outside the gene matches: 14. In nucleotides, the CDR3 is TGTGCTAGTGGTTTGCTCCCCCTACTAGCGGGAGTTATCGATGAGCAGTTCTTC. Translating it yields CASGLLPLLAGVIDEQFF.

CDR3 loop: CKGRDRTEAFF. The CDR3 DNA follows: TGCAAGGGTCGGGATAGGACTGAAGCTTTCTTT. This rearrangement joins TRBV20-1 to TRBJ1-1, with D uncertain. Germline V gene lookup returns CDR1 DFQATT and CDR2 SNEGSKA (reference sequence). There are 11 residues in the CDR3.

This clonotype was counted a few times. The chain combines TRBV6-2 or TRBV6-3 with TRBJ1-2; D unresolved. Germline CDR1 and CDR2: MNHEY and SVGEGT. The V end was cut by 5 bases, the J end by 5 bases, with 18 bases between. This CDR3 is 15 amino acids long. CDR3 in amino acids: CASSISPLGRYGYTF. DNA for the CDR3: TGTGCCAGCAGTATATCCCCCCTTGGGCGGTATGGCTACACCTTC.

J is TRBJ2-5 and V is TRBV6-1, with 12 bases identical to TRBD2. The CDR3 contains 15 residues. Looked up from germline, CDR1 is MNHNS and CDR2 is SASEGT. V lost 5 bases and J lost 4; bases outside the gene matches: 5. The CDR3 loop reads CASSRLAGERETQYF. CDR3 nucleotide sequence: TGTGCCAGCAGTCGACTAGCGGGGGAGCGAGAGACCCAGTACTTC.

The chain combines TRBV18 with TRBJ2-5; D unresolved. Per the germline V gene, CDR1 is KGHSH and CDR2 is LQKENI. V was shortened by 3 bases and J by 5 bases, with 13 bases between the two germline ends. This CDR3 has 14 amino acids. The CDR3 protein is CASSPPGSRETQYF. The CDR3 DNA sequence: TGTGCCAGCTCACCTCCCGGGTCCCGGGAGACCCAGTACTTC.

The gene calls are TRBV12-3 or TRBV12-4 and TRBJ2-1; maybe TRBD2 (6 bases). V was cut by 8 bases and J by 4 bases, with 15 bases left in between. This CDR3 region has 14 residues. The CDR3 DNA reads TGTGCCAGCGGTCCGGGACTTCTATACAATGAGCAGTTCTTC. As protein: CASGPGLLYNEQFF.

This clonotype appeared many times. This sequence joins TRBV12-3 or TRBV12-4 and TRBJ1-1; D is unresolved. The CDR3 loop spans 12 amino acids. Deletions cut 9 bases from V and 4 bases from J, with 12 bases between. The CDR3 bases are TGTGCCAGTTCATTACAAGGCACTGAAGCTTTCTTT. It translates to CASSLQGTEAFF.

The V gene is TRBV5-3, the J gene TRBJ1-2, with D hard to call. TRBV5-3 is flagged as an ORF with uncertain function. CDR3 length: 13 amino acids. Trimming stripped 8 bases from V and 5 bases from J, with 16 bases between. CDR3 protein: CASSPAVPYGYTF. As DNA, the CDR3 is TGTGCCAGCAGCCCAGCGGTGCCTTATGGCTACACCTTC.

In its sample, this clonotype was seen a few times. V gene TRBV12-3 or TRBV12-4 combines with J gene TRBJ2-7; 10 bases line up with TRBD2. The CDR3 extends over 15 amino acids. J was trimmed by 6 bases and V by 3 bases; bases with no gene match: 8. The CDR3 sequence: CASSLGFLAGVEQYF. The CDR3, as DNA: TGTGCCAGCAGTTTGGGTTTTCTAGCGGGAGTCGAGCAGTACTTC.

CDR3 loop: CSARDLGTRSSYEQYF. The CDR3 nucleotides are TGCAGTGCTAGAGATCTAGGGACTAGGAGCTCCTACGAGCAGTACTTC. The chain combines TRBV20-1 with TRBJ2-7; 8 positions match TRBD2. Trimming cost V 0 bases and J 0 bases; bases outside gene matches: 7. Germline V CDR1 and CDR2: DFQATT, SNEGSKA (reference sequence). The CDR3 sequence is 16 residues long.

The CDR3, as DNA: TGCAGTGGTGGACAGGGGGACACTGAAGCTTTCTTT. Translation: CSGGQGDTEAFF. This chain uses TRBV20-1 with TRBJ1-1; 10 bases map to TRBD1. J gave up 3 bases and V 7 bases, and 2 bases lay outside the gene matches. Germline CDR1 DFQATT, CDR2 SNEGSKA (reference sequence). This CDR3 has 12 residues.

This clonotype was found many times. The chain joins TRBV7-2 to TRBJ2-3; D remains ambiguous. Trimming took 3 bases from V and 6 from J, leaving 10 bases between them. This CDR3 is built from 13 residues. Per the germline V gene, CDR1 is SGHTA and CDR2 is FQGNSA. In nucleotides, the CDR3 is TGTGCCAGCAGCTTTGCAGTGGGGGATACGCAGTATTTT. This encodes CASSFAVGDTQYF.

This clonotype occurred a few times. V and J are TRBV19 and TRBJ1-1; TRBD1 agrees at 7 bases. This CDR3 spans 13 amino acids. The germline gives CDR1 LNHDA, CDR2 SQIVND (reference sequence). Germline trimming cut 6 bases from V and 7 bases from J; bases unmatched to any gene: 8. CDR3 DNA sequence: TGTGCCAGTAGCCGAGGGACAGCCCTTGAAGCTTTCTTT. Translated: CASSRGTALEAFF.

In DNA form, the CDR3 reads TGTGCCAGCCGACGTCTAGCGGGGGTAGCAGATACGCAGTATTTT. This gives the protein CASRRLAGVADTQYF. V and J are TRBV5-4 and TRBJ2-3, with TRBD2 matching 10 bases. V shed 7 bases, J shed 4 bases, and the junction held 9 bases outside the gene matches. The CDR3 is 15 amino acids. CDR1 SGHNT and CDR2 YYREEE come from the germline V gene (reference sequence). Variable domain in full (rest from reference TRBV5-4 and TRBJ2-3): ETGVTQSPTHLIKTRGQQVTLRCSSQSGHNTVSWYQQALGQGPQFIFQYYREEENGRGNFPPRFSGLQFPNYSSELNVNALELDDSALYLCASRRLAGVADTQYFGPGTRLTVL.

The chain carries TRBV6-1 and TRBJ1-2, with a weak D call TRBD1 (6 bases). This CDR3 region has 15 residues. Germline lookup yields CDR1 MNHNS and CDR2 SASEGT. Trimming cost V 3 bases and J 7 bases, with 18 bases left between them. The CDR3 region has the DNA TGTGCCAGCAGTGAGTCAGGGCCCCTGGGGGCTGGCTACACCTTC. Amino acid sequence: CASSESGPLGAGYTF.

The chain employs TRBV20-1 and TRBJ1-5; no clear D gene. CDR3 length equals 14 residues. Germline V gives CDR1 DFQATT, CDR2 SNEGSKA (reference sequence). Trimming pared 3 bases from V and 0 bases from J, leaving 9 bases between. The CDR3 bases are TGCAGTGCTAGTATTTCAGGTAGCAATCAGCCCCAGCATTTT. It specifies CSASISGSNQPQHF.

V is TRBV29-1 and J is TRBJ2-7, with a tentative D call TRBD2 (7 bases). Trimming took off 2 bases at V and 5 bases at J, with 22 bases between the two ends. The CDR3 runs to 16 residues. Looked up from germline, CDR1 is SQVTM and CDR2 is ANQGSEA. The CDR3 reads CSVERGGRGASHEQYF. The CDR3 DNA follows: TGCAGCGTTGAAAGGGGGGGAAGGGGCGCATCCCACGAGCAGTACTTC.

This clonotype was observed a handful of times. The genes are TRBV27 and TRBJ2-2; 8 bases are shared with TRBD1. This CDR3 region has 16 residues. V gave up 5 bases and J gave up 7 bases; unmatched junction bases: 12. Germline V gene sequence: CDR1 MNHEY, CDR2 SMNVEV (reference sequence). The CDR3: CASSPHNQGAYGELFF. The CDR3 DNA is TGTGCCAGCAGTCCCCATAACCAGGGGGCTTACGGGGAGCTGTTTTTT.

This chain joins TRBV14 and TRBJ1-2; D unresolved. Germline-derived CDR1 and CDR2 are SGHDN and FVKESK. The CDR3 covers 14 residues. V was clipped by 2 bases and J by 2 bases, with 9 bases between them. CDR3 DNA: TGTGCCAGCAGCCAAAACGGCTTCAACTATGGCTACACCTTC. This codes for CASSQNGFNYGYTF.

This sequence joins TRBV20-1 and TRBJ1-1; tentatively, D is TRBD1 (5 bases). The CDR3 spans 11 residues. From germline, CDR1 is DFQATT and CDR2 SNEGSKA (reference sequence). Trimming left V 6 bases short and J 11 bases short, with 16 bases between. The CDR3 DNA reads as TGCAGTGCCCCCATGGGGGGAATGGCTTTCTTT. Translated: CSAPMGGMAFF.

The chain carries TRBV11-2 and TRBJ2-1; D is possibly TRBD2 (5 bases). The CDR3 runs 13 residues. Germline loops: CDR1 SGHAT, CDR2 FQNNGV. Deletions cut 4 bases from V and 7 bases from J, with 11 bases between. CDR3 sequence (DNA): TGTGCCAGCAGCTCTGGACCGGGGAATGAGCAGTTCTTC. It is translated as CASSSGPGNEQFF.

The table lists this clonotype with a few counts. The V gene is TRBV7-8, the J gene TRBJ1-1, with D perhaps matching TRBD1 (6 bases). The CDR3 extends over 15 amino acids. Per germline, CDR1 SGHVS and CDR2 FQNEAQ. Trimming took off 5 bases at V and 11 bases at J, with 24 bases between the two ends. The CDR3 loop is CASSPTRTGIGEAFF. In DNA form, the CDR3 reads TGTGCCAGCAGCCCCACCCGCACAGGGATCGGGGAGGCTTTCTTT.